Below are 9 T cell receptor beta chains sequenced from a single sample in a study of technical replicates of blood from a few donors. Some clones are missing from TCRdb's copy, which holds only in-frame ones; the method was immunoSEQ multiplex PCR. The sample lists roughly 76,000 clones, around 94% seen once, with around 0.42% in the top ten. The sequenced sample consisted of T cells isolated from PBMCs. The receptors stem from a human donor in good health.

This clone was recorded once. At one boundary the junction diverges from the germline segment, which might be a read error. The chain recombines TRBV20-1 with TRBJ2-7; D is possibly TRBD2 (5 bases). The germline gives CDR1 DFQATT, CDR2 SNEGSKA (reference sequence). CDR3 length: 11 residues. The CDR3 protein is CSARGRYEQYF. In DNA form, the CDR3 reads TGCAGTGCCAGAGGGCGGTACGAGCAGTACTTC.

The chain links TRBV19 to TRBJ1-4; 10 positions match TRBD1. The V gene end was trimmed by 5 bases and the J gene end by 4 bases; junction bases not matched to a gene: 4. The CDR3 consists of 15 residues. Germline CDR1 is LNHDA and CDR2 is SQIVND (reference sequence). The CDR3 spells CASSDRGRSNEKLFF. For the CDR3, the DNA is TGTGCCAGTAGTGACAGGGGGCGAAGTAATGAAAAACTGTTTTTT.

This clone is labeled as medium-sized. This sequence joins TRBV10-2 and TRBJ2-1, with D possibly TRBD2 on 6 matching bases. CDR3 length equals 13 residues. V lost 2 bases to trimming and J lost 5 bases, with 7 bases between them. The germline V gene has CDR1 WSHSY and CDR2 SAAADI. The CDR3 nucleotides are TGCGCCAGCAGTGAGCGGGAGAACAATGAGCAGTTCTTC. It is translated as CASSERENNEQFF.

This chain uses TRBV7-3 with TRBJ2-3; 7 bases line up with TRBD2. The V gene end was trimmed by 0 bases and the J gene end by 5 bases; junction bases not matched to a gene: 11. In germline, CDR1 is SGHTA, CDR2 FQGTGA. This CDR3 spans 17 amino acids. The CDR3 DNA reads as TGTGCCAGCAGCTTAACTGGACTAGTGGGAGGGAAAGATACGCAGTATTTT. Translated: CASSLTGLVGGKDTQYF.

The chain combines TRBV9 with TRBJ1-2; 9 bases line up with TRBD1. V dropped 4 bases and J dropped 8; count of bases not matched to a gene: 15. This CDR3 comprises 16 residues. The V gene's germline CDR1 is SGDLS and CDR2 YYNGEE. This chain's CDR3 is CASSSRTGTGSYGYTF. CDR3 DNA: TGTGCCAGCAGCTCCAGAACCGGGACAGGGTCATACGGCTACACCTTC.

The gene calls are TRBV4-1 and TRBJ2-3, with TRBD2 matching over 8 bases. The CDR3 consists of 19 residues. Germline V gene data show CDR1 as MGHRA and CDR2 as YSYEKL. The V segment lost 0 bases and the J segment 1 base; nucleotides outside the gene matches: 12. The CDR3 DNA reads as TGCGCCAGCAGCCAAGATTATTTTAGGCGGGAGGTGGGCACAGATACGCAGTATTTT. This gives the protein CASSQDYFRREVGTDTQYF.

This chain joins TRBV27 and TRBJ2-2; weak D call: TRBD2 (6 bases). CDR3 length: 16 amino acids. Trimming took off 2 bases at V and 6 bases at J, with 16 bases between the two ends. The germline CDR1 and CDR2 sequences are MNHEY and SMNVEV (reference sequence). As DNA, the CDR3 is TGTGCCAGCAGTTTACATGGGGGGAGTACAGCCGGGGAGCTGTTTTTT. Translated: CASSLHGGSTAGELFF.

The CDR3 coding sequence is TGTGCCAGCAGAGGTCAGGGGGAAGGGTTCGGAAACACCATATATTTT. Residues: CASRGQGEGFGNTIYF. The genes are TRBV28 and TRBJ1-3; 7 nucleotides match TRBD1. The ends lost 6 bases at V and 4 bases at J; junction bases unmatched: 12. The CDR3 runs to 16 residues. The germline V gene encodes CDR1 MDHEN and CDR2 SYDVKM.

The chain links TRBV29-1 to TRBJ2-7, with a weak D call TRBD2 (6 bases). Germline assignment: CDR1 SQVTM and CDR2 ANQGSEA. CDR3 length equals 13 residues. With 1 base removed from V and 3 bases from J, the gap between germline ends came to 10 bases. The CDR3 loop reads CSVEVGGGYEQYF. The CDR3 region has the DNA TGCAGCGTTGAAGTGGGGGGTGGCTACGAGCAGTACTTC.